This T cell receptor (beta chain) derives from a study of cytomegalovirus exposure and HLA in healthy donors. Researchers ran the PCR with 60 Vbeta and 13 Jbeta primers. As originally analysed: In a later analysis, of some 80 million unique beta chains, about 12 million appeared in at least two donors. The method was immunoSEQ multiplex PCR; TCRdb's version includes in-frame clones alone and lacks a portion of them. V, J and clone size derive from that table, while D and trimming were established from the DNA sequence. Its clone listing holds under 150,000 clones. The CDR3 extends over 15 amino acids. CDR1 and CDR2 (germline): WNHNN, SYGVQD (reference sequence). V dropped 3 bases and J dropped 10; count of bases not matched to a gene: 8.

The chain combines TRBV10-1 with TRBJ1-6, with 8 bases identical to TRBD1. This TCR came from a woman in her sixties or seventies in good health and CMV-seronegative. The specimen sequenced was PBMCs. The DNA for the CDR3 is TGCGCCAGCAGTGACCGGGCAGGGGGCTACTCACCCCTCCACTTT. This encodes CASSDRAGGYSPLHF.